These 3 T cell receptor beta chains were sequenced from one sample in a study of T cell clonality in common variable immunodeficiency. Clones were read by immunoSEQ multiplex PCR, and TCRdb kept only the in-frame ones, dropping some. Found here are 35,000 to 45,000 clones, no singletons; the ten largest cover roughly 2.8%. Sequencing input: peripheral blood mononuclear cells. These TCRs come from a person aged 18 to 70 in good health.

At least ten counts were recorded for this clone. The CDR3 end lies 3 residues beyond the end of the read and is filled in from the germline J gene. The rearrangement uses TRBV5-1 and TRBJ2-3; 13 positions agree with TRBD2. This CDR3 has 15 amino acids. CDR1 and CDR2 (germline): SGHRS, YFSETQ. V gave up 6 bases and J gave up 6 bases; unmatched junction bases: 7. This CDR3 reads CASKTTSGRADTQYF. The CDR3 bases that were read are TGCGCCAGCAAGACCACTAGCGGGAGGGCGGATACG. Full variable domain (rest looked up from reference TRBV5-1 and TRBJ2-3): KAGVTQTPRYLIKTRGQQVTLSCSPISGHRSVSWYQQTPGQGLQFLFEYFSETQRNKGNFPGRFSGRQFSNSRSEMNVSTLELGDSALYLCASKTTSGRADTQYFGPGTRLTVL.

The table lists this clone with a few counts. The CDR3 end falls 3 residues outside the read, so it is completed with the germline J gene. The chain links TRBV5-5 to TRBJ1-4, with 11 bases matching TRBD1. CDR1 is SGHKS and CDR2 is YYEKEE in the germline V gene (reference sequence). The CDR3 has 15 residues. The chain's CDR3 is CASSLRTGGGSPLFF. CDR3 DNA (partial): TGTGCCAGCAGCCTGAGGACAGGGGGCGGTTCACCA.

This clone showed up just a few times. The read halts 3 residues ahead of the CDR3 end, with the missing end drawn from the germline J gene. The chain is built from TRBV7-8 and TRBJ1-2; maybe TRBD1 (5 bases). This CDR3 comprises 15 residues. The germline gives CDR1 SGHVS, CDR2 FQNEAQ. CDR3 loop: CASSRGLAGQETYTF. CDR3 DNA (partial): TGTGCCAGCAGCCGGGGACTAGCGGGTCAAGAGACC.